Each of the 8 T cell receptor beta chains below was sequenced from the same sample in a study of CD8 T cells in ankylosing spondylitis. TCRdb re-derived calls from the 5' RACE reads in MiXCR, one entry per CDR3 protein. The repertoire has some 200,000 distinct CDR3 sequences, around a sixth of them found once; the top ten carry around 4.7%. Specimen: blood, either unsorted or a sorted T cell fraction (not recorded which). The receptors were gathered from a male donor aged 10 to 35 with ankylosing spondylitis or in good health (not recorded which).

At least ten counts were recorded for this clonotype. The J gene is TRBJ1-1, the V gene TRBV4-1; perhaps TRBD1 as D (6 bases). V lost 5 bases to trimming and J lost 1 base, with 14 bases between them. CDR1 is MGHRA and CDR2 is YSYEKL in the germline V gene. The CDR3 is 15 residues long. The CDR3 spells CASSSRGGWNTEAFF. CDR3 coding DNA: TGCGCCAGCAGCTCGCGGGGGGGCTGGAACACTGAAGCTTTCTTT.

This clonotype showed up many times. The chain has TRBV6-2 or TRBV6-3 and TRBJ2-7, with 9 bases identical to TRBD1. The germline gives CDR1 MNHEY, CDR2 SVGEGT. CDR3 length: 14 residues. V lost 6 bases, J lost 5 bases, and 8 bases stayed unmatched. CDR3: CASRKGTGIHEQYV. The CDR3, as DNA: TGTGCCAGCAGGAAAGGGACAGGGATCCACGAGCAGTACGTC.

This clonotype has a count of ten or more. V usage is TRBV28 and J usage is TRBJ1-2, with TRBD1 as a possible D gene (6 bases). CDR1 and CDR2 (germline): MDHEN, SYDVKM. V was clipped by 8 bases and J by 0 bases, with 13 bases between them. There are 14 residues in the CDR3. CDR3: CASGNRASNYGYTF. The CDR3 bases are TGTGCCAGCGGTAACAGGGCCTCTAACTATGGCTACACCTTC.

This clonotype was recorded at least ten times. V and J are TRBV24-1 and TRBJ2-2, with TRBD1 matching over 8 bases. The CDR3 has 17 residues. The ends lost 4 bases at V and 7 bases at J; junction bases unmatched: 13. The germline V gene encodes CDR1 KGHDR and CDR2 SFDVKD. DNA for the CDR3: TGTGCCACCAGTGAACCACCGGGACAGGCTTCGCACGGGGAGCTGTTTTTT. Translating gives CATSEPPGQASHGELFF.

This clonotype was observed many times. The CDR3 DNA is TGTGCCAGCGTGGGACTCGAGTCCTACGAGCAGTACGTC. Its translation: CASVGLESYEQYV. The gene calls are TRBV25-1 and TRBJ2-7, with D possibly being TRBD2 (6 bases). V was shortened by 8 bases and J by 1 base, with 12 bases between the two germline ends. Germline-derived CDR1 and CDR2 are MGHDK and SYGVNS. The CDR3 is 13 residues long.

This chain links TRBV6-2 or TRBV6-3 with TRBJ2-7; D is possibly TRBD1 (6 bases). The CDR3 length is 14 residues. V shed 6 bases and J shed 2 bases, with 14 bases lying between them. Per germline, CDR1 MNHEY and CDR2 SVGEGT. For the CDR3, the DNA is TGTGCCAGCAGCCGGGACATCGGCCCCTACGAGCAGTACTTC. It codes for CASSRDIGPYEQYF.

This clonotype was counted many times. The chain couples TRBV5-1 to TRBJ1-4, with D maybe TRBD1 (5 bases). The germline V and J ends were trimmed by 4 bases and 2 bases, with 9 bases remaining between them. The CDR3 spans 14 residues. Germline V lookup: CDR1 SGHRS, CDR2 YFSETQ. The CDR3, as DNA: TGCGCCAGCAGCGACGGGGGTACTAATGAAAAACTGTTTTTT. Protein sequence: CASSDGGTNEKLFF.

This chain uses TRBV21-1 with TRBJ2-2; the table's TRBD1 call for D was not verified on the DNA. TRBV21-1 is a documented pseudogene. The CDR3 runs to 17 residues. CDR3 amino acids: CASSFQGLRVHTGELFF. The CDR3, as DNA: TGTGCCAGCAGTTTCCAGGGGCTTCGGGTTCACACCGGGGAGCTGTTTTTT.